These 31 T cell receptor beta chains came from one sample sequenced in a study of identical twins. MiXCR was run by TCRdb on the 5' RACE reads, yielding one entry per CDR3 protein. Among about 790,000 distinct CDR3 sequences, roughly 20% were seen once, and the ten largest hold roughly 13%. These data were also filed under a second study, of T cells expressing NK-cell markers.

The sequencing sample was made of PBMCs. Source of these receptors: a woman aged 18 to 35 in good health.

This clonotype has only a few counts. The CDR3 nucleotides are TGCAGTGCTAGAGCTCCAGGGGAGGGAACAGATACGCAGTATTTT. It yields the protein CSARAPGEGTDTQYF. The J gene is TRBJ2-3, the V gene TRBV20-1; the D gene is possibly TRBD2 (7 bases). Trimming stripped 1 base from V and 3 bases from J, with 14 bases between. The CDR3 is 15 residues long. CDR1 DFQATT and CDR2 SNEGSKA come from the germline V gene (reference sequence).

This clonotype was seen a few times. The CDR3 nucleotides are TGCAGCGCTGCCGGGACCGGATCCTACGAGCAGTACTTC. Its protein product is CSAAGTGSYEQYF. J is TRBJ2-7 and V is TRBV29-1; D tentatively reads TRBD1 or TRBD2 (5 bases each). The V end lost 7 bases, the J end lost 1 base, and 14 bases lay between the germline ends. CDR3 length: 13 amino acids. The germline CDR1 and CDR2 sequences are SQVTM and ANQGSEA.

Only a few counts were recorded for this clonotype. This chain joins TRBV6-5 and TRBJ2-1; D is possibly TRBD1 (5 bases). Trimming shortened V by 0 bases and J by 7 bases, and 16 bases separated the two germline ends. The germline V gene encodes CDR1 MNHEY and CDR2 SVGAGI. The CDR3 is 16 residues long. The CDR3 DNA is TGTGCCAGCAGTTACTCGAGTGGAAGCGCAGGGAATGAGCAGTTCTTC. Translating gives CASSYSSGSAGNEQFF.

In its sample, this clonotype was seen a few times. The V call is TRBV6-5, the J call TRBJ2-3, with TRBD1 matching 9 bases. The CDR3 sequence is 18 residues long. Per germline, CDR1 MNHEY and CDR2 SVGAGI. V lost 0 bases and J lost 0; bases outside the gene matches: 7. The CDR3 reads CASSYSGTGPTSTDTQYF. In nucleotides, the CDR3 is TGTGCCAGCAGTTACTCAGGGACAGGGCCCACTAGCACAGATACGCAGTATTTT.

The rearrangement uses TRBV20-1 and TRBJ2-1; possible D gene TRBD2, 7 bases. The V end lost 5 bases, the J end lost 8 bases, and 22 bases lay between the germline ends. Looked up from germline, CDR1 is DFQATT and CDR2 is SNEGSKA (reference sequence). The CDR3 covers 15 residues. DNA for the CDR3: TGCAGTGCTGCCCGGACTGCGGGGGCGGTCTATGAGCAGTTCTTC. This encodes CSAARTAGAVYEQFF.

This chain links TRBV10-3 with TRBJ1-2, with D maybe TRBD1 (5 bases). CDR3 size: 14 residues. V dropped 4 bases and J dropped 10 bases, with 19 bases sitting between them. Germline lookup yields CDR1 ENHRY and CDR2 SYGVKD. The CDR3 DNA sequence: TGTGCCATCAGTGTATCACCGACGGGGGACGACTACACCTTC. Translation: CAISVSPTGDDYTF.

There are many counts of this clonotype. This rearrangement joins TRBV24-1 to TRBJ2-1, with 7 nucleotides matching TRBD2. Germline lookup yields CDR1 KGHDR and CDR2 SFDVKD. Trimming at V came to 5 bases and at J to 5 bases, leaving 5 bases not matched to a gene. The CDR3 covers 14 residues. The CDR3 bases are TGTGCCACCAGTGGGCGGGAGAGGGACAATGAGCAGTTCTTC. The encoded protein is CATSGRERDNEQFF.

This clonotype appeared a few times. DNA of the CDR3: TGTGCCAGCAGCGTAGTTCCTAGCGGGACCTTCAATGAGCAGTTCTTC. Its protein is CASSVVPSGTFNEQFF. J is TRBJ2-1 and V is TRBV9, with TRBD2 identical over 9 bases. The germline gives CDR1 SGDLS, CDR2 YYNGEE. This CDR3 has 16 amino acids. The V segment lost 0 bases and the J segment 6 bases; nucleotides outside the gene matches: 7.

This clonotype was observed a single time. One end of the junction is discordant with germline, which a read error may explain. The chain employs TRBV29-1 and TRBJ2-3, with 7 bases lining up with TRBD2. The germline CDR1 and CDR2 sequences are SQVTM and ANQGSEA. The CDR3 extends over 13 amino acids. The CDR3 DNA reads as TGCTGCGTCGGGACTACGAACACAGATACGCAGTATTTT. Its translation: CCVGTTNTDTQYF.

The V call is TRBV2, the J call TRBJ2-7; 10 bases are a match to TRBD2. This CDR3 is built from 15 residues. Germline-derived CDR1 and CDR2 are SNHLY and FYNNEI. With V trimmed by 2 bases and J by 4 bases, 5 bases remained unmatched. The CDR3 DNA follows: TGTGCCAGCAGTGAACACCCAGCGGGAGGGTACGAGCAGTACTTC. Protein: CASSEHPAGGYEQYF.

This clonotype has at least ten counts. As DNA, the CDR3 is TGTGCCAGCAGTCCTAACCTGAACACTGAAGCTTTCTTT. Translation: CASSPNLNTEAFF. The chain is built from TRBV12-3 or TRBV12-4 and TRBJ1-1; D is unclear. The CDR3 loop spans 13 amino acids. The V and J ends lost 5 bases and 0 bases respectively, with 7 bases between them.

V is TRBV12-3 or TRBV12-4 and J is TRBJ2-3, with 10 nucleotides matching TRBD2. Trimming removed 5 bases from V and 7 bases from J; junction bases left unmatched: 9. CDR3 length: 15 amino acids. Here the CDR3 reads CASSIISGRMNTQYF. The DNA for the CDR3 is TGTGCCAGCAGTATAATTAGCGGGAGGATGAATACGCAGTATTTT.

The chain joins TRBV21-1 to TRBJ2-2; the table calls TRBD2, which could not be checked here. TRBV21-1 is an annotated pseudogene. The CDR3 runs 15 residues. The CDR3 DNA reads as TGTGCCAGCAGCCCCCGACTAGCGGGGCCCGGGGAGCTGTTTTTT. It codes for CASSPRLAGPGELFF.

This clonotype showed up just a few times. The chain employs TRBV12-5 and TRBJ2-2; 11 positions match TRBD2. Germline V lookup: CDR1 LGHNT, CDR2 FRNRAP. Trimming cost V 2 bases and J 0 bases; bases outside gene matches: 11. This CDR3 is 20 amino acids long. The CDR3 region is CASGLLLRGLAVSNTGELFF. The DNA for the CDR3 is TGTGCTAGTGGTTTGCTCCTTCGGGGACTAGCGGTTTCGAACACCGGGGAGCTGTTTTTT.

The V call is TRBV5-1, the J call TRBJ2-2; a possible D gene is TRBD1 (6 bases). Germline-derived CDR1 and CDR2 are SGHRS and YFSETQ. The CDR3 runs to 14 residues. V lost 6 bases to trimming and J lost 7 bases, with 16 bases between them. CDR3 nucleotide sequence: TGCGCCAGCAAATCCTCAGGGGTAGACGGGGAGCTGTTTTTT. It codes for CASKSSGVDGELFF. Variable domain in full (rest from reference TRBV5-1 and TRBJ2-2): KAGVTQTPRYLIKTRGQQVTLSCSPISGHRSVSWYQQTPGQGLQFLFEYFSETQRNKGNFPGRFSGRQFSNSRSEMNVSTLELGDSALYLCASKSSGVDGELFFGEGSRLTVL.

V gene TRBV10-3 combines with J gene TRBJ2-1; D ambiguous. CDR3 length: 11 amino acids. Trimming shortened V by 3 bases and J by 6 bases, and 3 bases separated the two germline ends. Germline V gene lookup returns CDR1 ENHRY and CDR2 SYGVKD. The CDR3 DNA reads TGTGCCATCAGTGACCGCAATGAGCAGTTCTTC. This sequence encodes CAISDRNEQFF.

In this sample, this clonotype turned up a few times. CDR3 residues: CASSWGDAPYEQYF. Written as DNA, the CDR3 is TGCGCCAGCAGCTGGGGGGACGCACCCTACGAGCAGTACTTC. This chain uses TRBV5-1 with TRBJ2-7; possible D gene TRBD2, 6 bases. CDR3 length equals 14 residues. CDR1 and CDR2 from the germline V gene are SGHRS and YFSETQ. With 3 bases removed from V and 2 bases from J, the gap between germline ends came to 12 bases.

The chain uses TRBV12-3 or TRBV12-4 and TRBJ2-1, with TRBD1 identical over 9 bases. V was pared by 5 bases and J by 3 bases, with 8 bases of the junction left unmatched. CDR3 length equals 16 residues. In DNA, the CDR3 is TGTGCCAGCAGTGATTTGACAGGGGGGGTCTACAATGAGCAGTTCTTC. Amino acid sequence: CASSDLTGGVYNEQFF.

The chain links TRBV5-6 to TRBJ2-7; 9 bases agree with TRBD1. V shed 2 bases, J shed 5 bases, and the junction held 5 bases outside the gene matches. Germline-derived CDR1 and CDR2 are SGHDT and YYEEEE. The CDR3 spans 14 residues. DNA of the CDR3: TGTGCCAGCAGCTTAAGGGACAGGGCGAACGAGCAGTACTTC. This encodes CASSLRDRANEQYF.

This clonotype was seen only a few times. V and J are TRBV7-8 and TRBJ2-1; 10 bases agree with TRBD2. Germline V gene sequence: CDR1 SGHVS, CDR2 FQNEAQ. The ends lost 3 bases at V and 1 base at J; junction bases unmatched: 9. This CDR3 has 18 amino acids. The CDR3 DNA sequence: TGTGCCAGCAGCTTGAGCCTAGCGGGAGACTTTTCCTACAATGAGCAGTTCTTC. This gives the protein CASSLSLAGDFSYNEQFF.

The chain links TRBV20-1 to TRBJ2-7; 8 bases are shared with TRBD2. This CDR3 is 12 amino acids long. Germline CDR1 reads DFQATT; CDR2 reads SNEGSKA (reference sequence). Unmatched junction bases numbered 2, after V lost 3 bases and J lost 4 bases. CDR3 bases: TGCAGTGCTAGCGGGAGGGTTTACGAGCAGTACTTC. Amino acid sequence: CSASGRVYEQYF.

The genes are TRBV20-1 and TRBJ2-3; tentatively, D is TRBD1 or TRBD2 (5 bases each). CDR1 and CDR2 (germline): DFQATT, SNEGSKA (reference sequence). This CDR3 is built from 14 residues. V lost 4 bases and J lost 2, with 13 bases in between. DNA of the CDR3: TGCAGTGCTACTGGGGGAACACTCACAGATACGCAGTATTTT. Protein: CSATGGTLTDTQYF.

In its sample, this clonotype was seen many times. For the CDR3, the DNA is TGTGCCAGCACCCGGACAGGCAATCAGCCCCAGCATTTT. Its translation is CASTRTGNQPQHF. The genes are TRBV6-1 and TRBJ1-5; possibly TRBD1 for D (6 bases). Germline V gives CDR1 MNHNS, CDR2 SASEGT. V lost 7 bases to trimming and J lost 2 bases, with 9 bases between them. CDR3 length equals 13 residues.

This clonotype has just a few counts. CDR3 nucleotide sequence: TGTGCCAGCAGCCAAGATCAGGGGGCGAGGGGCACTGAAGCTTTCTTT. This translates into CASSQDQGARGTEAFF. The V gene is TRBV3-1, the J gene TRBJ1-1; 8 nucleotides line up with TRBD1. This CDR3 is built from 16 residues. Germline-derived CDR1 and CDR2 are LGHDT and YNNKEL (reference sequence). J lost 4 bases, V lost 0 bases, and 7 bases had no gene match.

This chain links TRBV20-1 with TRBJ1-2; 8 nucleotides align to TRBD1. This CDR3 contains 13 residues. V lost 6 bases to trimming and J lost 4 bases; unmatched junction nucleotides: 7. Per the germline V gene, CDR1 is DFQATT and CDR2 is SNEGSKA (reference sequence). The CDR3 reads CSAGGQGGYGYTF. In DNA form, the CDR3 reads TGCAGTGCCGGCGGACAGGGCGGCTATGGCTACACCTTC.

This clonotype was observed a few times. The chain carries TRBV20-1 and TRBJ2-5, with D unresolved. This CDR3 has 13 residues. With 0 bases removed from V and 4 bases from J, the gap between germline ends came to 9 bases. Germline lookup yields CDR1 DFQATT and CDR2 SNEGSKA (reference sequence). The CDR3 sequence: CSARDGTIETQYF. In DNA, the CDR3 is TGCAGTGCTAGAGATGGTACGATAGAGACCCAGTACTTC.

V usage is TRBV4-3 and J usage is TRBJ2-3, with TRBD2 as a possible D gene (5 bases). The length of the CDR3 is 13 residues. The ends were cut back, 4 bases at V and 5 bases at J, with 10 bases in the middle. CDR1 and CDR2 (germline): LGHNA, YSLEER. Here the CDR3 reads CASSLRREDTQYF. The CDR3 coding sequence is TGCGCCAGCAGCCTTCGACGGGAAGATACGCAGTATTTT.

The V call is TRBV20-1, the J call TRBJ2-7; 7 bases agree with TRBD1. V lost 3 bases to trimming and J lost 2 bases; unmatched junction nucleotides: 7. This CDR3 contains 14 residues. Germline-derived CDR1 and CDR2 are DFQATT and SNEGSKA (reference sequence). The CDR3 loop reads CSASAGGYPYEQYF. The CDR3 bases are TGCAGTGCTAGTGCAGGGGGTTATCCCTACGAGCAGTACTTC.

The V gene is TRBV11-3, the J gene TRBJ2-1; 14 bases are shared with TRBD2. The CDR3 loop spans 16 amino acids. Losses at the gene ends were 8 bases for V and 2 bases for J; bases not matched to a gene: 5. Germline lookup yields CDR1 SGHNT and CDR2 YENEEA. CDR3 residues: CASGGLAGEAYNEQFF. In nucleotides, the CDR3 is TGTGCCAGCGGGGGACTAGCGGGGGAAGCCTACAATGAGCAGTTCTTC.

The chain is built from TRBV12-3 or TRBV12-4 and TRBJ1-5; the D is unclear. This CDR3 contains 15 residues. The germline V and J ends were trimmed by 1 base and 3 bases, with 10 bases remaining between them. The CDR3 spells CASSLGVGANQPQHF. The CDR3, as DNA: TGTGCCAGCAGTTTAGGGGTAGGCGCCAATCAGCCCCAGCATTTT.

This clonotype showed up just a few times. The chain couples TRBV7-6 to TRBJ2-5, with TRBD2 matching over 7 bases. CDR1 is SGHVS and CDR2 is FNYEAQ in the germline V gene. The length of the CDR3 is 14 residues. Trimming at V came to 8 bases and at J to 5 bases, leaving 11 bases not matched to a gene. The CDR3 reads CASSLGGSYETQYF. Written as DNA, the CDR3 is TGTGCCAGCTCCCTCGGCGGGAGCTATGAGACCCAGTACTTC.